This paragraph reports one TCR beta chain. Antigen: not known. The data were obtained in a study of T cell responses to AZD1222 COVID-19 vaccine. Study conclusions and caveats: Within unmutated variant regions lay the reported targets of nearly half of spike-specific TCRs. CD4 TCRs linked to vaccination spanned spike, dominating at 160-218 and 743-854. An increase in Spike-specific TCR breadth and depth was observed after two AZD1222 doses.

Researchers grouped second doses given at about 4 or about 12 weeks into one pool. Sequenced by immunoSEQ multiplex PCR; TCRdb stores in-frame clones only, minus some. There are about 170,000 clones in the sample; approximately 90% occur only once, and less than 1.3% lies in the top ten. Per the germline V gene, CDR1 is MNHNS and CDR2 is SASEGT. V shed 3 bases and J 3 bases; nucleotides not matched to a gene: 19. CDR3 size: 19 residues. This chain joins TRBV6-1 and TRBJ1-1; 7 bases line up with TRBD1. This TCR was sampled from an adult who received the AZD1222 COVID-19 vaccine. The sequencing used peripheral blood, collected 28 days after the second AZD1222 dose. The CDR3 loop is CASSESHMGHLTGDTEAFF. The CDR3 DNA reads as TGTGCCAGCAGTGAGTCCCATATGGGGCATCTCACAGGGGACACTGAAGCTTTCTTT.